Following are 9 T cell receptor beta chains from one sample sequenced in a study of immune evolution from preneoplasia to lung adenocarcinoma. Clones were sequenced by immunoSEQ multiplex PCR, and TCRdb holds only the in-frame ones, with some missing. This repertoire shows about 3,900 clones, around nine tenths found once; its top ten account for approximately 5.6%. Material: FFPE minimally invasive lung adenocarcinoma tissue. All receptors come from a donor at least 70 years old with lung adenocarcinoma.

The CDR3 DNA is TGTGCCAGCACCTCGGCGGGGAACTATGGCTACACCTTC. This translates into CASTSAGNYGYTF. The chain combines TRBV27 with TRBJ1-2, with D uncertain. The CDR3 is 13 amino acids. V lost 7 bases and J lost 2, with 11 bases in between. Germline-derived CDR1 and CDR2 are MNHEY and SMNVEV (reference sequence).

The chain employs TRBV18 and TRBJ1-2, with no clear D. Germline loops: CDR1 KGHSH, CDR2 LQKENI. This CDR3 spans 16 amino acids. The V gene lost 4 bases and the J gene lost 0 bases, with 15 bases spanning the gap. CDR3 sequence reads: CASSLGRTPANYGYTF. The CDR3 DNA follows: TGTGCCAGCTCACTTGGGCGGACGCCAGCTAACTATGGCTACACCTTC. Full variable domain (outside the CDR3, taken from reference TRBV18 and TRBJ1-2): NAGVMQNPRHLVRRRGQEARLRCSPMKGHSHVYWYRQLPEEGLKFMVYLQKENIIDESGMPKERFSAEFPKEGPSILRIQQVVRGDSAAYFCASSLGRTPANYGYTFGSGTRLTVV.

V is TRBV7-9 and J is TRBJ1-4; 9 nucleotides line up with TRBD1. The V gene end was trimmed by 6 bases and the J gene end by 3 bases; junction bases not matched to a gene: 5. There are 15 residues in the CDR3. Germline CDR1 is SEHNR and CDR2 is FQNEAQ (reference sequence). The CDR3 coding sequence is TGTGCCAGCAGTGTACAGGGGGCGGCTAATGAAAAACTGTTTTTT. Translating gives CASSVQGAANEKLFF.

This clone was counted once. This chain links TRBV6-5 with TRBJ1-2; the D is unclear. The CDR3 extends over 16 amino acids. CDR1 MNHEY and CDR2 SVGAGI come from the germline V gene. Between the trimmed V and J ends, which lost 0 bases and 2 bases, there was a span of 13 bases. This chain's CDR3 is CASSYSNSRLNYGYTF. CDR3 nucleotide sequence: TGTGCCAGCAGTTACTCGAATTCTAGGCTCAACTATGGCTACACCTTC.

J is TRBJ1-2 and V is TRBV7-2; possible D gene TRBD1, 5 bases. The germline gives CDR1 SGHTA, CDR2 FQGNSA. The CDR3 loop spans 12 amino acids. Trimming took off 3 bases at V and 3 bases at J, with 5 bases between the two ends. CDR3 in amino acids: CASSLGHYGYTF. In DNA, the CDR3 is TGTGCCAGCAGCTTGGGGCACTATGGCTACACCTTC.

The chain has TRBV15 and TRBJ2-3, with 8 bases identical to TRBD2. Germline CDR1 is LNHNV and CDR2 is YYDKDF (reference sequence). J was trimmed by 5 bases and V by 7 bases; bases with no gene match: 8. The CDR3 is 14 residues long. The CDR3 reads CATINRAGGDTQYF. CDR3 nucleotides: TGTGCCACCATAAACAGGGCGGGGGGAGATACGCAGTATTTT.

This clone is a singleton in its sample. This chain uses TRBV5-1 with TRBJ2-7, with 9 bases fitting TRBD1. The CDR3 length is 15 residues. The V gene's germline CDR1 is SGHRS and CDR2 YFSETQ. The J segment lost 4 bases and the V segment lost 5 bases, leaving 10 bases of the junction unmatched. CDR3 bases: TGCGCCAGCAGAGAGCCCGGGACAGGGCTATACGAGCAGTACTTC. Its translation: CASREPGTGLYEQYF. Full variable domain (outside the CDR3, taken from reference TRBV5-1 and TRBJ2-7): KAGVTQTPRYLIKTRGQQVTLSCSPISGHRSVSWYQQTPGQGLQFLFEYFSETQRNKGNFPGRFSGRQFSNSRSEMNVSTLELGDSALYLCASREPGTGLYEQYFGPGTRLTVT.

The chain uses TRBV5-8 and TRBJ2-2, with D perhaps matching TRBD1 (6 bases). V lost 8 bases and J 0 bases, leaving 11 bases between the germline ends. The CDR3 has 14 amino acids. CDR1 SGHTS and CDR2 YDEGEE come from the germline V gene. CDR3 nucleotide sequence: TGTGCCAGGATGGACAGTTCGAACACCGGGGAGCTGTTTTTT. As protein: CARMDSSNTGELFF. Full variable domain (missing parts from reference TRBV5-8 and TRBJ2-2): EAGVTQSPTHLIKTRGQQATLRCSPISGHTSVYWYQQALGLGLQFLLWYDEGEERNRGNFPPRFSGRQFPNYSSELNVNALELEDSALYLCARMDSSNTGELFFGEGSRLTVL.

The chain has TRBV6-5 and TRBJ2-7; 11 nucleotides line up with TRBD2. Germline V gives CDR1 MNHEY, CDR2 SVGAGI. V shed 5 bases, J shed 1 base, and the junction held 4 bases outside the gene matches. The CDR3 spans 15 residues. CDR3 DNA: TGTGCCAGCAGTCATCGGACTAGCGGGTCCTACGAGCAGTACTTC. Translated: CASSHRTSGSYEQYF.